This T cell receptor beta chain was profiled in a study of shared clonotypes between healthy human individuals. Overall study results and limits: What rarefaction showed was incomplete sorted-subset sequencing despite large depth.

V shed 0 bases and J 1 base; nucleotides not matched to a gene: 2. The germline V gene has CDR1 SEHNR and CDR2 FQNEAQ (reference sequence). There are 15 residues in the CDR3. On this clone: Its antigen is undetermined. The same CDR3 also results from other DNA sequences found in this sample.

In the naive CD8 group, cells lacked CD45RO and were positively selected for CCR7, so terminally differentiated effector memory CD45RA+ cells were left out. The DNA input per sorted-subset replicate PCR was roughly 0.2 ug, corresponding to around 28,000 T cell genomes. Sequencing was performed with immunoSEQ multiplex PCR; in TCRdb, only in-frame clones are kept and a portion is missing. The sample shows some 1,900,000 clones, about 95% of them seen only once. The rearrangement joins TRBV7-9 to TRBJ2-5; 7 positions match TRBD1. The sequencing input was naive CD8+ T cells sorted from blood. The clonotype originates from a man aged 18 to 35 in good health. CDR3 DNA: TGTGCCAGCAGCTTAGCGTCAGGGGGCCAAGAGACCCAGTACTTC. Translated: CASSLASGGQETQYF. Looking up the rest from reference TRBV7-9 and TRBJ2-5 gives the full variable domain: DTGVSQNPRHKITKRGQNVTFRCDPISEHNRLYWYRQTLGQGPEFLTYFQNEAQLEKSRLLSDRFSAERPKGSFSTLEIQRTEQGDSAMYLCASSLASGGQETQYFGPGTRLLVL.